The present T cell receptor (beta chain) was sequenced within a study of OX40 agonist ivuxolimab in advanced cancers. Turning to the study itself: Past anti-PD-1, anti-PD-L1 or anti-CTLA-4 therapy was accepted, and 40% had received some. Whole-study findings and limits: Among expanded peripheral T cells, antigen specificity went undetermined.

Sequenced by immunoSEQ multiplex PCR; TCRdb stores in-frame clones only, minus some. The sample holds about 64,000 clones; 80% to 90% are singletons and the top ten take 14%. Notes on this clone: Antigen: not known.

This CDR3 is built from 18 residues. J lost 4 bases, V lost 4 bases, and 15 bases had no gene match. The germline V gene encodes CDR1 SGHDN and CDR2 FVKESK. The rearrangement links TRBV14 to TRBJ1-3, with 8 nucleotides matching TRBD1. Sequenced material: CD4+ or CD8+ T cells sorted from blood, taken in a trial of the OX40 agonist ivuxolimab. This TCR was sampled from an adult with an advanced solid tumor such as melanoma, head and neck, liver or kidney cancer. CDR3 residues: CASSPGPPTGASGNTIYF. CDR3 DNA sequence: TGTGCCAGCAGCCCAGGGCCTCCGACAGGGGCGTCCGGAAACACCATATATTTT.